This T cell receptor beta chain was identified during a study of T cells after posttransplantation cyclophosphamide (TCRdb year 2016). Regarding the study in general: T cell repertoire reconstitution was tracked by TRB sequencing after myeloablative bone marrow transplantation in which posttransplantation cyclophosphamide was used as GVHD prophylaxis. Public TRB sequences were searched against a database of over 3,600 sequences associated with responses to pathogens, tumor antigens, self-antigens and alloantigens. Blood from all 30 or so PTCy patients who had 1-year posttransplant specimens underwent TRB sequencing. TRB sequencing was also done on up to 3 additional blood samples from 2 to 5.2 years after transplant in 3 patients, and on pretransplant blood from a handful of patients. Antigen receptor sequencing covered samples from 35 to 40 PTCy-treated patients and 15 to 20 of their related bone marrow donors. Because TRA and TRB clonality correlated tightly in 8 to 10 samples, the subsequent TCR analyses were limited to TRB only. The paper as a whole reports these results and caveats: At 1-2 months, donor-recipient similarity was low but rose over the first year, and the later blood repertoires were often dominated by donor CD8+ memory clones. The TRB repertoires of T cells infiltrating skin or the GI tract showed only limited overlap with the TRB repertoires found in blood. Across roughly 40 patients, recipient CMV seropositivity and CMV reactivation were highly associated with TRB clonality; PTCy diversity was similar to CNI/methotrexate controls.

This clone was seen ten or more times. The antigen it binds to is not known. No much larger clone is present one base from it, and per-base qualities are unavailable. Peripheral blood samples were provided by related bone marrow donors on the day of marrow donation. Peripheral blood and bone marrow mononuclear cells were isolated by Ficoll-Hypaque density centrifugation and cryopreserved. The CDR3 measures 16 amino acids from cysteine to phenylalanine. Just the 48-base CDR3 DNA is kept, in frame starting at base 1. The germline V gene (reference sequence) yields LNHNV for CDR1 and YYDKDF for CDR2. The junction carries 14 bases between V and J, which are trimmed by 5 bases and 0 bases respectively. Genomic DNA was the input for TRB sequencing, which was run either with the immunoSEQ assay at survey resolution or with the hsTCRB kit. On the authors' methods: The immunoSEQ software handled initial read processing, and the LymphoSeq R package was used for repertoire analyses. Clonality was calculated as 1 minus normalized Shannon entropy, and the Gini coefficient was also calculated for each TRB dataset. To infer phenotypes in unsorted samples, TRB sequences from sorted subsets of the recipient or donor were mapped onto unsorted samples from the same recipient. TCRdb retrieved this table from immuneACCESS and kept in-frame rearrangements only. Not all clones are present; in checked studies, unresolved V genes account for under half, and no reason is known for the remainder. V and J calls and clone size are copied from that table; D and trimming were computed from the DNA. This sample has 40,000 to 60,000 clones, none of them a singleton. 2% to 2.5% of the sample is held by the ten biggest clonotypes.

The sequence was obtained from a man aged 35 to 55 in good health, CMV-negative, and a related stem cell transplant donor. The sequenced material came from PBMCs. The sequence joins TRBV15 to TRBJ1-5; tentative D gene TRBD1, with 6 bases matching. The CDR3 amino acid sequence is: CATSPRGPNSNQPQHF. The DNA sequence is given as TGTGCCACCAGCCCCAGGGGACCTAATAGCAATCAGCCCCAGCATTTT.